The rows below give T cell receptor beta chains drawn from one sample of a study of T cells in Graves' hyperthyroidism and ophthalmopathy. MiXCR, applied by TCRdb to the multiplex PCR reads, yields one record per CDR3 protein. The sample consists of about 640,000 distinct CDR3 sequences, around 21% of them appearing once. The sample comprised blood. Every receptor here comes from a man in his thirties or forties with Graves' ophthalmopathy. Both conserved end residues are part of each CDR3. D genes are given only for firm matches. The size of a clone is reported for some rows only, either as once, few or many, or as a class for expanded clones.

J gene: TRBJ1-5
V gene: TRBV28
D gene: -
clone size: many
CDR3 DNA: TGTGCCAGCAGCCACCCCCGACAGTTTAGCAATCAGCCCCAGCATTTT
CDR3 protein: CASSHPRQFSNQPQHF

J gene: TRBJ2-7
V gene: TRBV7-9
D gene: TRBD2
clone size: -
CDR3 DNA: TGTGCCAGCAGCCCACGATTCGGGCTAGCGGGAGGGCGCGAGCAGTACTTC
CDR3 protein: CASSPRFGLAGGREQYF

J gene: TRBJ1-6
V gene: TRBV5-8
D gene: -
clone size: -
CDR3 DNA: TGTGCCAGCAGACCGGACGGCAGCTCCTATAATTCACCCCTCCACTTT
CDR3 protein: CASRPDGSSYNSPLHF

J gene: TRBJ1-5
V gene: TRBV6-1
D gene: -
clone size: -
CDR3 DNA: TGTGCCAGCAGTTTACAGTGGGGGAATCAGCCCCAGCATTTT
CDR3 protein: CASSLQWGNQPQHF

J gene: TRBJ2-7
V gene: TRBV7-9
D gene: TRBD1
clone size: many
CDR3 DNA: TGTGCCAGCAGCAAAGGACAGGACCCCTACGAGCAGTACTTC
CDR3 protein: CASSKGQDPYEQYF

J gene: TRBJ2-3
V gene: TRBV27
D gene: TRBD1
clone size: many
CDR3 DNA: TGTGCCAGCAGTACGACAGGGATCTTCACAGATACGCAGTATTTT
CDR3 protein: CASSTTGIFTDTQYF

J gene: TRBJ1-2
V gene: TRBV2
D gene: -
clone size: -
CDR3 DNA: TGTGCCAGCCCTAGGGTCCTCGATTCTGGCTACACCTTC
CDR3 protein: CASPRVLDSGYTF

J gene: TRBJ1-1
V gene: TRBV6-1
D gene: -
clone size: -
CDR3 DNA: TGTGCCAGCAGTGAATTCCACGGGACAAACACTGAAGCTTTCTTT
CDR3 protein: CASSEFHGTNTEAFF

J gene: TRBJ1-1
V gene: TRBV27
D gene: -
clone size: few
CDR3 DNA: TGTGCCAGCAGTCGAAGGACGGTCTTGAACACTGAAGCTTTCTTT
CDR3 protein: CASSRRTVLNTEAFF

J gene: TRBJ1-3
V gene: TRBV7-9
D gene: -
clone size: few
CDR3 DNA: TGTGCCAGCAGTGACGCCTACTCTGGAAACACCATATATTTT
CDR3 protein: CASSDAYSGNTIYF

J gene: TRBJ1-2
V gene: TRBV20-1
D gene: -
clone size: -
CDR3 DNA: TGCAGTGCTAGAGACAGGGGTTTTAACTATGGCTACACCTTC
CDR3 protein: CSARDRGFNYGYTF

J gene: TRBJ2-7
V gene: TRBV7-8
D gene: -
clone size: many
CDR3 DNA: TGTGCCAGCAGCTCGGGACCCGGCTCCTACGAGCAGTACTTC
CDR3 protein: CASSSGPGSYEQYF

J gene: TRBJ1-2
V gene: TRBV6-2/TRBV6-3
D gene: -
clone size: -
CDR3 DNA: TGTGCCAGCAGTTACCGCGCGGAGTTCTATGGCTACACCTTC
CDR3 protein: CASSYRAEFYGYTF

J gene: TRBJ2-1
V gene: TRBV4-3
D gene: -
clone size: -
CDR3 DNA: TGCGCCAGCAGCCAAGACCCCACGAACAATGAGCAGTTCTTC
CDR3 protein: CASSQDPTNNEQFF

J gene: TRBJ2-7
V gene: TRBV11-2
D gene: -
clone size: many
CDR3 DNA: TGTGCCAGCAGCGACGTATACGAGCAGTACTTC
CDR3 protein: CASSDVYEQYF

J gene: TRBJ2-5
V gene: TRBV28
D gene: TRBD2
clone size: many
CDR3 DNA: TGTGCCAGCAGTTCCTCGACTAGCTCGTCAGAGACCCAGTACTTC
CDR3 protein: CASSSSTSSSETQYF

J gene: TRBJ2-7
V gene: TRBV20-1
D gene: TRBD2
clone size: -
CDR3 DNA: TGCAGTGCTAGACCCCGCTACGGACTAGCGGGAGACGAGCAGTACTTC
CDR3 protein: CSARPRYGLAGDEQYF

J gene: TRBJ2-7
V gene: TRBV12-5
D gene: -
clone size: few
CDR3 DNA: TGTGCTAGTGGTCTCCAGACTAGTCTCAGCTGCGAGCAGTACTTC
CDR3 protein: CASGLQTSLSCEQYF

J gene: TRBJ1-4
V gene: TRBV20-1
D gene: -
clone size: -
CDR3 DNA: TGCAGTGCTAGGTTACCCCGGGCAGGGGAGAAGGAAAAACTGTTTTTT
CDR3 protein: CSARLPRAGEKEKLFF

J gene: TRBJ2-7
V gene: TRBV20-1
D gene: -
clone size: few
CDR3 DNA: TGCAGTGCTTGGCAGTCCTACGAGCAGTACTTC
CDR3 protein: CSAWQSYEQYF

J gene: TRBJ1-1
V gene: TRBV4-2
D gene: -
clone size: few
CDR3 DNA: TGTGCCAGCAGCCAATATCGGGGCGGGACTGAAGCTTTCTTT
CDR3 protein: CASSQYRGGTEAFF

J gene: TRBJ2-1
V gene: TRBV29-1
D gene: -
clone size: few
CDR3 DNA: TGCAGCGTCGACCGGGACCACTACAATGAGCAGTTCTTC
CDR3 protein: CSVDRDHYNEQFF

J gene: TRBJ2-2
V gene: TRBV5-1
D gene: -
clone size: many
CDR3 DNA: TGCGCCAGCAGCCAACCCACATCGGTCCCGAACACCGGGGAGCTGTTTTTT
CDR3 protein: CASSQPTSVPNTGELFF

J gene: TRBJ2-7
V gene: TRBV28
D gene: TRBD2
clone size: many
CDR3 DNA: TGTGCCAGCAGTACCCCGACCGGGACTAGACCCTACGAGCAGTACTTC
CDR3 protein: CASSTPTGTRPYEQYF

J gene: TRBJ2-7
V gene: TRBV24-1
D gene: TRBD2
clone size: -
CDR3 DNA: TGTGCCACCAGCTTCCCGGGACTAGCTTCCACCTACGAGCAGTACTTC
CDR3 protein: CATSFPGLASTYEQYF

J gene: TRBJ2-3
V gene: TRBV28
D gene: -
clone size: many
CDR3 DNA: TGTGCCAGCAGTAACAGGTTTAGCACAGATACGCAGTATTTT
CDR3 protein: CASSNRFSTDTQYF

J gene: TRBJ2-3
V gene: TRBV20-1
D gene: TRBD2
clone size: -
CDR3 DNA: TGCAGTGCTAAACTAGCGGGACGCACAGATACGCAGTATTTT
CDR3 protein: CSAKLAGRTDTQYF

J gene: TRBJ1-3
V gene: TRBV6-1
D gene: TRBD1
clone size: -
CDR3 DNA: TGTGCCAGCAGTACGGGACAGGATCTTGGAAACACCATATATTTT
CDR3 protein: CASSTGQDLGNTIYF

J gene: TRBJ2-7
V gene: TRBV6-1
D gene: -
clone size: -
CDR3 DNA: TGTGCCAGTAAAACCAGCACCTACGAGCAGTACTTC
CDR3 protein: CASKTSTYEQYF

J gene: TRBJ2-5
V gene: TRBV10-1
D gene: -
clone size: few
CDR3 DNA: TGCGCCAGTAGTGAGGCCACCCGCGGGGCACAAGAGACCCAGTACTTC
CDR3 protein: CASSEATRGAQETQYF

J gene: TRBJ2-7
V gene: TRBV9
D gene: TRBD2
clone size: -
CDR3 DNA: TGTGCCAGCAGCGTAGGGACTAGCGGGATTGGCGAGCAGTACTTC
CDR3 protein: CASSVGTSGIGEQYF

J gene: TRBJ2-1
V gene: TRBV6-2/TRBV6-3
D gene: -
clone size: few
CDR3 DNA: TGTGCCAGCAGCTCTAGCGCTAACGCCTACAATGAGCAGTTCTTC
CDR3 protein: CASSSSANAYNEQFF

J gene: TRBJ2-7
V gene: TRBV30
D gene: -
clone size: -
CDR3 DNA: TGTGCCTGGTCGACCAGCTCCTACGAGCAGTACTTC
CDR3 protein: CAWSTSSYEQYF

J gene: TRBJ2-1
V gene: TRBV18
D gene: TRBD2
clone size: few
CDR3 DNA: TGTGCCAGCTCACCTCTTAGCGGGATCTCCTACAATGAGCAGTTCTTC
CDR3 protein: CASSPLSGISYNEQFF

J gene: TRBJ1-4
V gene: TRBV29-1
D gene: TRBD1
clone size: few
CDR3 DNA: TGCAGCGTTGGAGTCCGGGACAGGGGATATGAAAAACTGTTTTTT
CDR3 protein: CSVGVRDRGYEKLFF

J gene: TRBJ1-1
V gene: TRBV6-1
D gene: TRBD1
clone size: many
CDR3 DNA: TGTGCCAGCAGTGAATCCGCGACAGGGGGCTGGTCTGAAGCTTTCTTT
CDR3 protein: CASSESATGGWSEAFF

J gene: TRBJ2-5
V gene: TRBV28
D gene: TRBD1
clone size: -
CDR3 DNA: TGTGCCAGCTCTCTATCCGGGACAGGGAGTTGGGGGACCCAGTACTTC
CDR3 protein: CASSLSGTGSWGTQYF

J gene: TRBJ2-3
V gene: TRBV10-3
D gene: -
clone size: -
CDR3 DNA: TGTGCCATCAGTGAGCCGGGTGGCAGGGGATTAGATACGCAGTATTTT
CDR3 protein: CAISEPGGRGLDTQYF

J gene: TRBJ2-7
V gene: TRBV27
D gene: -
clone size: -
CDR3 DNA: TGTGCCAGCAGCCCTTCTTGGGCGGGACTCTACGAGCAGTACTTC
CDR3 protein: CASSPSWAGLYEQYF

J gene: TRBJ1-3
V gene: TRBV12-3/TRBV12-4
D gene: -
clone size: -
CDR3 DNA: TGTGCCAGCAGTTTTCTCCGATTCGACGCCGGAGACACCATATATTTT
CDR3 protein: CASSFLRFDAGDTIYF

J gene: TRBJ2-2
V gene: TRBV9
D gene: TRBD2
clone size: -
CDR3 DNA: TGTGCCAGCAGAACTAGCGGGGGGAACACCGGGGAGCTGTTTTTT
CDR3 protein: CASRTSGGNTGELFF

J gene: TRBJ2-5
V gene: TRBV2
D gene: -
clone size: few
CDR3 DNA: TGTGCCAGCAGTGCGGGAGTGGAGACCCAGTACTTC
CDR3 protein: CASSAGVETQYF

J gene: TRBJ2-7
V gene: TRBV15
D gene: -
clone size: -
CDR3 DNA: TGTGCCACCAGCTGGGGAGTATCCTACGAGCAGTACTTC
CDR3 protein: CATSWGVSYEQYF

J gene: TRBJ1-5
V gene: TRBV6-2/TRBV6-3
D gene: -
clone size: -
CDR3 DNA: TGTGCCAGCACCGACTGGGGGGCCCAGCATTTT
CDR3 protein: CASTDWGAQHF

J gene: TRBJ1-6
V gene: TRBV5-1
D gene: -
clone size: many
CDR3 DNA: TGCGCCAGCAGCTTATGGGGGGAGAAGAATTCACCCCTCCACTTT
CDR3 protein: CASSLWGEKNSPLHF

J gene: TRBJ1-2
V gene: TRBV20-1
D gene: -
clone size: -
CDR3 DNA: TGCAGTGCTAGAGACGGGGGAATCGGTGGCTACACCTTC
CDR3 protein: CSARDGGIGGYTF

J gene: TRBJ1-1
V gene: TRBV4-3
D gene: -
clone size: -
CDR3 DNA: TGCGCCAGCAGCCAGATGGGACAAAACACTGAAGCTTTCTTT
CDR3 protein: CASSQMGQNTEAFF

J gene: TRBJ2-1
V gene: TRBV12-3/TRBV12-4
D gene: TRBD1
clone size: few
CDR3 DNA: TGTGCCAGCAGTTTCGCAGGGGGCGAGGGGAATGAGCAGTTCTTC
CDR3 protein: CASSFAGGEGNEQFF

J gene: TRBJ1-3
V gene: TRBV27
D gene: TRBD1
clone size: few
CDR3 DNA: TGTGCCAGCAGGCCACAGGGGGTACCGAACACCATATATTTT
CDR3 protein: CASRPQGVPNTIYF

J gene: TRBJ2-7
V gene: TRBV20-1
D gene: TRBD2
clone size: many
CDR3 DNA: TGCAGTGCTCGACCCGGGACTAGCGGGGCTACCTACGAGCAGTACTTC
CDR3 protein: CSARPGTSGATYEQYF

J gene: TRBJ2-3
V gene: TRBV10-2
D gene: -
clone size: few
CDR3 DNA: TGCGCCAGCTTTGGAGAGGGGACAGATACGCAGTATTTT
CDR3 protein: CASFGEGTDTQYF

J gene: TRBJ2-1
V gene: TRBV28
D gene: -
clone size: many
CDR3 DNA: TGTGCCAGCAACGTTCGGTACAATGAGCAGTTCTTC
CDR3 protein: CASNVRYNEQFF

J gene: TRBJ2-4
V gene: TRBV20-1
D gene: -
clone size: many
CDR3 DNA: TGCAGTGCTAGCTTGGCATTTAACATTCAGTACTTC
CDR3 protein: CSASLAFNIQYF

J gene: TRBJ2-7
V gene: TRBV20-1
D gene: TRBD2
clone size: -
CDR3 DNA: TGCAGTGCTCAGGGAGCGCTAGCGGGTGCCGAGAAGCAGTACTTC
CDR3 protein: CSAQGALAGAEKQYF

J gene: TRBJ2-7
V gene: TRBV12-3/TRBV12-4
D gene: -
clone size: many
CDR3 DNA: TGTGCCAGCAGTGGGGGACTTCTGGCCCCCTTGAACGAGCAGTACTTC
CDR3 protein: CASSGGLLAPLNEQYF

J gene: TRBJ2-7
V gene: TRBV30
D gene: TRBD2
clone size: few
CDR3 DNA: TGTGCCTGGGGGACTAGCGGGGGACCCTACGAGCAGTACTTC
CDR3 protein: CAWGTSGGPYEQYF

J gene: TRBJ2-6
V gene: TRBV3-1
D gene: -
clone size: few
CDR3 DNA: TGTGCCAGCAGCCAAAAACGGTTACCGTCACTCTCTGGGGCCAACGTCCTGACTTTC
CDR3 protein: CASSQKRLPSLSGANVLTF